The clone carrying this T cell receptor (beta chain) was recorded many times. Because the CDR3's place on the DNA is in doubt, the DNA is left out and the CDR3 is given as listed by TCRdb. CDR1 is SGHAT and CDR2 is FQDESV in the germline V gene (reference sequence). The CDR3 is 12 amino acids long, termini counted. These data originate in a study of blood T cells in healthy people across ages. The use of a sample-barcoded 5' primer and a J-beta primer mix characterized a second PCR of roughly 7 to 11 cycles. TCRdb ran MiXCR on the 5' RACE reads and lists one entry per CDR3 protein. There are 850,000 or so distinct CDR3 sequences in the sample; 29% occur only once, and roughly 17% lies in the top ten.

The sequence derives from an elderly woman in good health. The sequenced sample was blood. The V call is TRBV11-1, the J call TRBJ2-3. The CDR3 loop is CASSTSGDTQYF.